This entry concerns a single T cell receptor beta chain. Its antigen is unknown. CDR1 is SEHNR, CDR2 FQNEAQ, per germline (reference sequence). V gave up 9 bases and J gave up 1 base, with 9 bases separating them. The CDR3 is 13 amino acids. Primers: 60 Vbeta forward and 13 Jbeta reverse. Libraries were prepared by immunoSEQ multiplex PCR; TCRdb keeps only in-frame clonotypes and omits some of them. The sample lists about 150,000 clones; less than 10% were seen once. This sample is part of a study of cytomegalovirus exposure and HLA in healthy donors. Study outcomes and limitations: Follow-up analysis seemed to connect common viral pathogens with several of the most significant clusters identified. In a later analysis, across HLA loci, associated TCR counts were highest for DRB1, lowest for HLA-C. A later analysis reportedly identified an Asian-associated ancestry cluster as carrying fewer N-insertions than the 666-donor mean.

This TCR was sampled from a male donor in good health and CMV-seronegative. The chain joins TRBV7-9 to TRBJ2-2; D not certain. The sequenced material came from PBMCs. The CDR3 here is CASGSVNTGELFF. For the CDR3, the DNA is TGTGCCAGTGGAAGCGTGAACACCGGGGAGCTGTTTTTT. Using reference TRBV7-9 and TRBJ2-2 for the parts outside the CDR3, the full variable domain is DTGVSQNPRHKITKRGQNVTFRCDPISEHNRLYWYRQTLGQGPEFLTYFQNEAQLEKSRLLSDRFSAERPKGSFSTLEIQRTEQGDSAMYLCASGSVNTGELFFGEGSRLTVL.